The source of this T cell receptor (beta chain) is a study of shared clonotypes between healthy human individuals (dated by TCRdb to 2019 to 2021). At the level of the whole study: The cohort comprised a couple of women and a few men aged 18 to 49 years. For each donor, CD4 naive and CD4 memory were each given three plates, CD8 naive was given two plates, and CD8 memory was given one plate. The study deeply sequenced blood TCR repertoires of about 5 healthy adults to estimate repertoire size and the extent of clonotype sharing between individuals. To increase sequencing depth and limit assay-specific biases, different laboratories used diverse techniques to prepare libraries and sequence TCR repertoires. Each donor's leukapheresis produced roughly between about 0.85 and 10 billion PBMCs. General study outcomes and caveats: Clonotypes shared by all four sorted-subset donors showed higher generation probabilities than non-shared clonotypes. Only blood was sampled, and tissue TCR repertoires likely differ from those in blood. Incomplete sequencing was indicated by rarefaction of sorted-subset datasets, despite the large sequencing depth. Pairwise subsampling indicated that sequencing depth was expected to affect the degree of clonotype sharing among donors. The small number of donors limited the genetic and exposure-history diversity represented. Sharing across a handful of donors was observed for around 5% of naive CD4, around 3.5% of naive CD8, about 2.3% of memory CD4, and about 0.38% of memory CD8 clonotypes. Naive subsets generally had larger estimated clonotype richness than memory subsets did.

CD8 naive samples were obtained by positive selection for CCR7 among CD45RO-negative cells, yielding a CD45RA+CCR7+ population from which TemRA cells were excluded. Healthy HIV-negative adults with no recently reported acute infections or vaccinations were included as donors. Only Caucasian adults living in Nashville, Tennessee, USA were represented among the donors. Blood was collected by leukapheresis, and PBMCs were isolated by Ficoll-Histopaque density gradient centrifugation and then cryopreserved in liquid nitrogen vapor phase. Purity and quantity of every magnetically sorted T cell population were checked by analytical flow cytometry. Genomic DNA was isolated from each sorted fraction and quantified by UV absorbance on a Nanodrop 2000c. Of note for this clone: The target of this receptor is not known. No much larger clonotype is one base removed from it; base qualities were not supplied.

Using the deep immunoSEQ assay, TCR CDR3 regions were amplified from genomic DNA by multiplex PCR. Extracted genomic DNA from each cell subset was distributed evenly across all wells of several immunoSEQ 96-well plates, and each plate was treated as a replicate. For sorted subsets, roughly 190 ng of genomic DNA, equivalent to roughly 33,000 T cell genomes, went into each replicate PCR. Purified libraries were measured with a Qubit 3.0 fluorometer, size-checked on a Bioanalyzer 2100, and measured again with the KAPA Library Quantification kit. Each immunoSEQ 96-well plate was sequenced on its own single-read 150-cycle Illumina NextSeq 550 flow cell. Under the source paper's analysis protocol: The immunoSEQ output contained only junctional sequences without quality scores, so filtering could not match that applied to full-length reads. Sequences were annotated with PyIR, a Python wrapper for IgBLAST v1.9, and V/J genes and CDR3 were assigned using IMGT germline references. Reads were filtered out if the reads had weak V/J assignments (E-value above 1e-6), no CDR3, stop codons, out-of-frame junctions, or ambiguous translated residues. V3J clonotypes were defined as sequences sharing the same inferred V gene, J gene, and CDR3 amino acid sequence. The percentage overlap between two repertoires was calculated by dividing the number of shared unique clonotypes by the size of the smaller repertoire. Three approaches were used to assess repertoire richness: RTK rarefaction, the Chao1 estimator, and Recon v2.1 estimates of unobserved clonotypes. Generation probabilities were computed with OLGA for all TCRbeta clonotypes obtained by the gDNA method from several donors. Drawn from immuneACCESS, this table holds only the in-frame rearrangements with V and J called that TCRdb kept. Clones are partly lost; checked studies trace under half to an unresolved V gene and leave the rest unexplained. V, J and clone size derive from that table, while D and trimming were established from the DNA sequence. A total of more than 2 million clones appear in this sample, about 95% of them only once. The ten largest account for 1% to 1.3% of the sample.

Trimming removed 9 bases from V and 4 bases from J, leaving 12 bases between the germline ends. CDR1 LNHNV and CDR2 YYDKDF were looked up in the germline V gene (reference sequence). From the cysteine up to the phenylalanine, the CDR3 has a length of 13 residues. The only DNA kept is the CDR3, 39 bases in frame from the first base. This TCR was recovered from a man aged 18 to 29 in good health. This sequence uses TRBV15 and TRBJ1-4; the D segment cannot be called with confidence. Sequencing was carried out using naive CD8+ T cells sorted from blood. The cell subset or site label on this specimen signifies: CD45RA+CCR7+. In nucleotide form, the sequence is TGTGCCACTAGGCCTAGCCTTAATGAAAAACTGTTTTTT. It codes for CATRPSLNEKLFF.